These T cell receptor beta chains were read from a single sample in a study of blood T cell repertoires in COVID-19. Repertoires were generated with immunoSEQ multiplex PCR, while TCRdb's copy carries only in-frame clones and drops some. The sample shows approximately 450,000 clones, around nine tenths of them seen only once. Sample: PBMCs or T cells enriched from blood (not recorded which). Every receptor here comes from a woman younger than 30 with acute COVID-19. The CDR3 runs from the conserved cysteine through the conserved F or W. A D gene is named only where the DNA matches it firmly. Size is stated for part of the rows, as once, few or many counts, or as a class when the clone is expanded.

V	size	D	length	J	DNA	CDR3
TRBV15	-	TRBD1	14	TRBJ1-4	TGTGCCACCAGCGCACGGACAGGGGCGGAAAAACTGTTTTTT	CATSARTGAEKLFF
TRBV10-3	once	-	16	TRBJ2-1	TGTGCCATCAGTGAGTCGCAGGGGCGACCCTACAATGAGCAGTTCTTC	CAISESQGRPYNEQFF
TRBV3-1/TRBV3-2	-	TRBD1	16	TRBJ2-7	TGTGCCAGCAGCCCGACACTCGGGACAGGGGATTACGAGCAGTACTTC	CASSPTLGTGDYEQYF
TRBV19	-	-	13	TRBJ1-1	TGTGCCAGTAGTATAGATCGGGACACTGAAGCTTTCTTT	CASSIDRDTEAFF
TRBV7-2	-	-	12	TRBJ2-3	TGTGCCAGCGGGAGGAGCACAGATACGCAGTATTTT	CASGRSTDTQYF
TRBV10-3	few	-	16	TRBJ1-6	TGTGCCATCAGTGAGTCGACTACAGCCAATAATTCACCCCTCCACTTT	CAISESTTANNSPLHF
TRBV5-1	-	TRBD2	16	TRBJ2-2	TGCGCCAGCAGATACAGCGGGGGTGCGAACACCGGGGAGCTGTTTTTT	CASRYSGGANTGELFF
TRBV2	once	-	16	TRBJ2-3	TGTGCCAGCAGTGCCCAGGGGCGAGAACCCACAGATACGCAGTATTTT	CASSAQGREPTDTQYF
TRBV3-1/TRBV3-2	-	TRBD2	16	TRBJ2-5	TGTGCCAGCAGCCAATCAATGTCCAGCGGGGGATGGACCCAGTACTTC	CASSQSMSSGGWTQYF
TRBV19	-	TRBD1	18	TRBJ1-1	TGTGCCAGTAGTAGAACCGGACAGGGTACCTTAGGGAACACTGAAGCTTTCTTT	CASSRTGQGTLGNTEAFF
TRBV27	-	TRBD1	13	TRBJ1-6	TGTGCCAGCAGTTTATACGGACAGGGGCTCCTCCACTTT	CASSLYGQGLLHF
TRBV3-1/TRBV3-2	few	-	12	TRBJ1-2	TGTGCCAGCAGCCAGTATAACTATGGCTACACCTTC	CASSQYNYGYTF
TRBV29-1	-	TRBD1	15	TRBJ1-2	TGCAGCGTCCTTTTTTGGGACAGGAATAACTATGGCTACACCTTC	CSVLFWDRNNYGYTF
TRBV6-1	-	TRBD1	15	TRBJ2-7	TGTGCCAGCAGTGAAGCGGCGGACAGGGATTACGAGCAGTACTTC	CASSEAADRDYEQYF
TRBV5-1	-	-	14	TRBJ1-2	TGCGCCAGCAGCTGGGGGGACTCGGGGTATGGCTACACCTTC	CASSWGDSGYGYTF
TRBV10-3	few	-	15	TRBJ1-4	TGTGCCATCAGTGATGGGGGAGCGGGAACTGAAAAACTGTTTTTT	CAISDGGAGTEKLFF
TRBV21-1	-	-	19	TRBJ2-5	TGTGCCAGCAGCAAACCCATCAAATTACTAGCGGGAGTACAAGAGACCCAGTACTTC	CASSKPIKLLAGVQETQYF
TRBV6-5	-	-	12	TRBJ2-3	TGTGCCAGCAGCAGCTTCGGGGATACGCAGTATTTT	CASSSFGDTQYF
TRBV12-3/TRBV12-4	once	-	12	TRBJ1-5	TGTGCCAGCAGGAGCACCAATCAGCCCCAGCATTTT	CASRSTNQPQHF
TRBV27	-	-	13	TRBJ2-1	TGTGCCAGCAGTTTCAGCTCCTACAATGAGCAGTTCTTC	CASSFSSYNEQFF
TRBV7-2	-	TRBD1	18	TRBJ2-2	TGTGCCAGCAGCTTTTACCCGACAGGGGGGGTCGACACCGGGGAGCTGTTTTTT	CASSFYPTGGVDTGELFF
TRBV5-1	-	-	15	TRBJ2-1	TGCGCCAGCAGCTTGGTTGGGGGACTGGGCAATGAGCAGTTCTTC	CASSLVGGLGNEQFF
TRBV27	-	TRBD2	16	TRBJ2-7	TGTGCCAGCAGAAGCTACGGGACTAGCGGGAGGAACGAGCAGTACTTC	CASRSYGTSGRNEQYF
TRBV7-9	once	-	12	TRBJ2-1	TGTGCCAGCAGCATACGGACTCCTGAGCAGTTCTTC	CASSIRTPEQFF
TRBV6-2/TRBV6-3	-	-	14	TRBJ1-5	TGTGCCAGCAGTCAACGGGGGTCCAATCAGCCCCAGCATTTT	CASSQRGSNQPQHF
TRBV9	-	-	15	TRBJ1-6	TGTGCCAGCAGCGTACGAGGATTGAATAATTCACCCCTCCACTTT	CASSVRGLNNSPLHF
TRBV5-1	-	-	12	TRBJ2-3	TGCGCCAGCAAGGAGGACTCAAATACGCAGTATTTT	CASKEDSNTQYF
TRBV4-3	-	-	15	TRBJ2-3	TGCGCCAGCAGCCAAGGGGGTAGCGGCACAGATACGCAGTATTTT	CASSQGGSGTDTQYF
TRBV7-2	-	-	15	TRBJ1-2	TGTGCCAGCAGCTTAAAGTATGACACCAACTATGGCTACACCTTC	CASSLKYDTNYGYTF
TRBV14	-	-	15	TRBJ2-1	TGTGCCAGCAGCCTCCAAAGGGGCCGCTACAATGAGCAGTTCTTC	CASSLQRGRYNEQFF
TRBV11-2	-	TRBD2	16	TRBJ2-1	TGTGCCAGCAGCTTACTTAGCGGGATACTAGCAAATGAGCAGTTCTTC	CASSLLSGILANEQFF
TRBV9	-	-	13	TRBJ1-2	TGTGCCAGCAGTGGTCTTGTAGGGGCTGGCTACACCTTC	CASSGLVGAGYTF
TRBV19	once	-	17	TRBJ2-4	TGTGCCAGTAGTCCTACGATTCAGACAGTAGCCAAAAACATTCAGTACTTC	CASSPTIQTVAKNIQYF
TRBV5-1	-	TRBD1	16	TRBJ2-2	TGCGCCAGCAGCTTGGTACAGGGGGTAAACACCGGGGAGCTGTTTTTT	CASSLVQGVNTGELFF
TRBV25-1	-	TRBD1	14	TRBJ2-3	TGTGCCAGCAGTGAGGGACAGGGGGCAGATACGCAGTATTTT	CASSEGQGADTQYF
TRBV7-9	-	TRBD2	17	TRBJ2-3	TGTGCCAGCAGCTTACGCCGACTAGCGGGGAAAGGAAATACGCAGTATTTT	CASSLRRLAGKGNTQYF
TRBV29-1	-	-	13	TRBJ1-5	TGCAGCGTTTCTCAGGGCAACAATCAGCCCCAGCATTTT	CSVSQGNNQPQHF
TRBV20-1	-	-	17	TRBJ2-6	TGCAGTGCTAGTGGAGGGCATACCAACTCTGGGGCCAACGTCCTGACTTTC	CSASGGHTNSGANVLTF
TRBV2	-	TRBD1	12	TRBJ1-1	TGTGCCAGGGGACAGGGGGGTGCTGAAGCTTTCTTT	CARGQGGAEAFF
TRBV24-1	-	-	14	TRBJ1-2	TGTGCCACCAGTGATTCCCGGGTTAGGCATGGCTACACCTTC	CATSDSRVRHGYTF
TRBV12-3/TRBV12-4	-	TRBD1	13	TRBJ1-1	TGTGCCAGCAGTTCGACAGGGTTCACTGAAGCTTTCTTT	CASSSTGFTEAFF
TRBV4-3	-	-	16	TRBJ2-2	TGCGCCAGCAGCCAAGAACAGGGTAGGAACACCGGGGAGCTGTTTTTT	CASSQEQGRNTGELFF